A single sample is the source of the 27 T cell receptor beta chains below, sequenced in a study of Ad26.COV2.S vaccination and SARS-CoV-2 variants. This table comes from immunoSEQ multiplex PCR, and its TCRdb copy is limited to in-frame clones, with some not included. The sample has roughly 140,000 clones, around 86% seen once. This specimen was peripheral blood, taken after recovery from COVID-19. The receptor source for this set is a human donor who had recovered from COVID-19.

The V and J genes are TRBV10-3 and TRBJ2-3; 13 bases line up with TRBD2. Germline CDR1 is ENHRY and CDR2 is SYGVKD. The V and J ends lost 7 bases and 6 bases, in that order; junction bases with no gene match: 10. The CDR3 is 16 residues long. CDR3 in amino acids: CAITPGLAGTRDTQYF. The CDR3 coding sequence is TGTGCCATCACCCCGGGACTAGCGGGGACCCGTGATACGCAGTATTTT.

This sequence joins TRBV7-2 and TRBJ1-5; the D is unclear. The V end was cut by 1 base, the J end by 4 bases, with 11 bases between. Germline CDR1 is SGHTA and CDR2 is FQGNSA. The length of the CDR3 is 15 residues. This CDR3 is CASSLVSGENQPQHF. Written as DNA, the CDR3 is TGTGCCAGCAGCTTAGTTTCAGGCGAGAATCAGCCCCAGCATTTT.

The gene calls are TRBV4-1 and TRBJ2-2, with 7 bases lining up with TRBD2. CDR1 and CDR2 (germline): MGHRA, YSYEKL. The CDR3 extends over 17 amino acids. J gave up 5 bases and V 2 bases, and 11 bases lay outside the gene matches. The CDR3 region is CASSQSLWEGLTGELFF. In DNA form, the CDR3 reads TGCGCCAGCAGCCAAAGCTTGTGGGAGGGGTTGACCGGGGAGCTGTTTTTT.

The CDR3 DNA reads as TGCGCCAGCAGCTTGGTAGGGGTGATGGTTGAGCAGTTCTTC. Protein product: CASSLVGVMVEQFF. The chain recombines TRBV5-1 with TRBJ2-1, with D tentatively TRBD1 (5 bases). The CDR3 length is 14 residues. Trimming stripped 0 bases from V and 9 bases from J, with 13 bases between. Germline-derived CDR1 and CDR2 are SGHRS and YFSETQ.

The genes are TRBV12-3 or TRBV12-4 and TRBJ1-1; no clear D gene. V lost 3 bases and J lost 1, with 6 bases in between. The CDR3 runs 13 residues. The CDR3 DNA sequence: TGTGCCAGCAGTTTCAAGGGGAACACTGAAGCTTTCTTT. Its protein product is CASSFKGNTEAFF.

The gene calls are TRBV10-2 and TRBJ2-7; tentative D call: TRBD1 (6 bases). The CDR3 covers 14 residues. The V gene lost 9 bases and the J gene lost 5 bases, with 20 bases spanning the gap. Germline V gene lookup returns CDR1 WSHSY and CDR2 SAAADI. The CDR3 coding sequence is TGCGCCAGTCGTACCGCCGCAGGGGTAGACGAGCAGTACTTC. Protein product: CASRTAAGVDEQYF.

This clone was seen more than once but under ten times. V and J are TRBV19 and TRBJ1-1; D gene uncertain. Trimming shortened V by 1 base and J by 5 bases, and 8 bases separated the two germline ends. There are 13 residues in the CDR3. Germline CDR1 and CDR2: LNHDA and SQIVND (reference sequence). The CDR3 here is CASSIGRRTEAFF. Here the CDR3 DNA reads TGTGCCAGTAGTATAGGCAGAAGGACTGAAGCTTTCTTT.

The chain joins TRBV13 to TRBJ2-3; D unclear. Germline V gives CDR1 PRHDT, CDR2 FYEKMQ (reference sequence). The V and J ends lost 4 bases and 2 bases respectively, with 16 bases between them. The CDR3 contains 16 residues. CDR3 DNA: TGTGCCAGCAGCTCCCTCACCGACCGGTCCACAGATACGCAGTATTTT. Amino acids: CASSSLTDRSTDTQYF.

CDR3 DNA: TGTGCCAGCTCACCACGACAGGGCGGCACTGAAGCTTTCTTT. Amino acid sequence: CASSPRQGGTEAFF. This sequence joins TRBV18 and TRBJ1-1, with 7 nucleotides matching TRBD1. The CDR3 consists of 14 residues. CDR1 and CDR2 from the germline V gene are KGHSH and LQKENI. V lost 1 base, J lost 4 bases, and 3 bases stayed unmatched.

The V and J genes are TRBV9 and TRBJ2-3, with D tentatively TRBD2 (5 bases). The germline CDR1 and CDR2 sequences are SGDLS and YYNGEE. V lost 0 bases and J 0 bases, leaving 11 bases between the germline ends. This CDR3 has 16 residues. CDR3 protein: CASSVGEHTSTDTQYF. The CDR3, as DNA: TGTGCCAGCAGCGTAGGGGAGCATACTAGCACAGATACGCAGTATTTT.

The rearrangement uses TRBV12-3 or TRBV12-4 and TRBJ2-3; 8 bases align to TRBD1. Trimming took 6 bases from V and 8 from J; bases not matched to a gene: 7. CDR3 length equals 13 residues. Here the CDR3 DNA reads TGTGCCAGCAGAAGGACAGGGAGTGGTACGCAGTATTTT. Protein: CASRRTGSGTQYF.

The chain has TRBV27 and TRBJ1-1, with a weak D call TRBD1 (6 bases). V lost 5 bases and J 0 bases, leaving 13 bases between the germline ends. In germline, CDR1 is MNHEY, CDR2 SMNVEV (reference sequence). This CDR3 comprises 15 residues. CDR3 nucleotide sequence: TGTGCCAGCAGTCTTCGGACAGCCATGAACACTGAAGCTTTCTTT. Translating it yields CASSLRTAMNTEAFF.

CDR3 nucleotide sequence: TGTGCCACCAGCAGAACAGGGCAGAATTCACCCCTCCACTTT. This codes for CATSRTGQNSPLHF. The chain carries TRBV15 and TRBJ1-6, with D tentatively TRBD1 (6 bases). Germline-derived CDR1 and CDR2 are LNHNV and YYDKDF (reference sequence). This CDR3 contains 14 residues. V lost 2 bases and J 7 bases, leaving 9 bases between the germline ends.

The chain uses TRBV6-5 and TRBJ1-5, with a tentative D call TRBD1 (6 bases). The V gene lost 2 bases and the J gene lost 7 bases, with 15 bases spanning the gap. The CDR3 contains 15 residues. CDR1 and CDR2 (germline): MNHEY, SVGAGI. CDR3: CASSYARGLGQPQHF. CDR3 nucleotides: TGTGCCAGCAGTTACGCCCGGGGGCTCGGACAGCCCCAGCATTTT.

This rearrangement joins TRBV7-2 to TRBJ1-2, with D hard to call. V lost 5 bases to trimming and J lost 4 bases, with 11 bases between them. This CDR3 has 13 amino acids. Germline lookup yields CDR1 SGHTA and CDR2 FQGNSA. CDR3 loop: CASSPEASYGYTF. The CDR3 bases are TGTGCCAGCAGCCCTGAAGCCTCCTATGGCTACACCTTC.

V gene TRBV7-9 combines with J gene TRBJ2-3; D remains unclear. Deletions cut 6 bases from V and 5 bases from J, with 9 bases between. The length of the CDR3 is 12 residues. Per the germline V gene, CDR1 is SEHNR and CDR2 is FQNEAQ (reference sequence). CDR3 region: CASRSWGDTQYF. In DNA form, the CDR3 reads TGTGCCAGCAGATCGTGGGGAGATACGCAGTATTTT. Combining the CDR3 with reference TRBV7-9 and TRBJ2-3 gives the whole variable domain DTGVSQNPRHKITKRGQNVTFRCDPISEHNRLYWYRQTLGQGPEFLTYFQNEAQLEKSRLLSDRFSAERPKGSFSTLEIQRTEQGDSAMYLCASRSWGDTQYFGPGTRLTVL.

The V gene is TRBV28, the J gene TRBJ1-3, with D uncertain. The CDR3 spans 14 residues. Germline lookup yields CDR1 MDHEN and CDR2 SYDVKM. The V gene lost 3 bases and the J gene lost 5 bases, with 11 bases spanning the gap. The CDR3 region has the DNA TGTGCCAGCAGTTTGATCGCCGGACGAAACACCATATATTTT. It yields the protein CASSLIAGRNTIYF.

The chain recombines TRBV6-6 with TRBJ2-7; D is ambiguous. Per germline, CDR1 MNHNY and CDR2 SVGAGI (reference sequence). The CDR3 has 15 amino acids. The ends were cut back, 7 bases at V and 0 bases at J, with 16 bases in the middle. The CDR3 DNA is TGTGCCAGCACCATAGACACCTGGACCTCCTACGAGCAGTACTTC. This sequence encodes CASTIDTWTSYEQYF.

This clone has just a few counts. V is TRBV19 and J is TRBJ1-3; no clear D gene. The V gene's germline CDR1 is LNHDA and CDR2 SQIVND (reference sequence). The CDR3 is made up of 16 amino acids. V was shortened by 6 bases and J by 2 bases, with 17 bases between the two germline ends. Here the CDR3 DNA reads TGTGCCAGTAGGTCGGAACGGAACGGGACTGGAAACACCATATATTTT. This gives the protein CASRSERNGTGNTIYF.

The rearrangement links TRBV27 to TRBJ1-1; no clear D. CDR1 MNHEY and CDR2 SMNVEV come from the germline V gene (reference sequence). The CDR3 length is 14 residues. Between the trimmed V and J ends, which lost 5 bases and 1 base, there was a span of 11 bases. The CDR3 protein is CASSGERRNTEAFF. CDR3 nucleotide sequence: TGTGCCAGCAGTGGGGAGAGACGGAACACTGAAGCTTTCTTT.

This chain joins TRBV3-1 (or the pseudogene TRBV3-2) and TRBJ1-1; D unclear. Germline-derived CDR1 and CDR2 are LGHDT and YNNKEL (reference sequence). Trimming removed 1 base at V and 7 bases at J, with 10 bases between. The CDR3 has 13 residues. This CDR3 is CASSQVAGVEAFF. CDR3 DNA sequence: TGTGCCAGCAGCCAAGTGGCCGGGGTTGAAGCTTTCTTT.

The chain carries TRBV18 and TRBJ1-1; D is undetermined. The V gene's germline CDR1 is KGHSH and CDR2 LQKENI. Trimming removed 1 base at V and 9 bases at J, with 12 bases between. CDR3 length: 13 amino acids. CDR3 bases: TGTGCCAGCTCACCACGCGAGTTGACAAAAGCTTTCTTT. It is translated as CASSPRELTKAFF.

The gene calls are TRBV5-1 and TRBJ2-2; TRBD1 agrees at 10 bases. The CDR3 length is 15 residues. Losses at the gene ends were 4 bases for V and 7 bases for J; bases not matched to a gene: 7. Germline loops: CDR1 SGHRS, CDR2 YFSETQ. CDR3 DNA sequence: TGCGCCAGCAGCCTAAGACAGGGGGCGAACGGGGAGCTGTTTTTT. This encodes CASSLRQGANGELFF.

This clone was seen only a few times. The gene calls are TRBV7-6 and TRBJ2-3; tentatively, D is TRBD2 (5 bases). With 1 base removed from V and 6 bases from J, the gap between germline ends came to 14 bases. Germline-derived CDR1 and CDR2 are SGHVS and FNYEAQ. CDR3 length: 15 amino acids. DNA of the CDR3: TGTGCCAGCAGCTTAGGGGCGGGCTCGAGGGATACGCAGTATTTT. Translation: CASSLGAGSRDTQYF.

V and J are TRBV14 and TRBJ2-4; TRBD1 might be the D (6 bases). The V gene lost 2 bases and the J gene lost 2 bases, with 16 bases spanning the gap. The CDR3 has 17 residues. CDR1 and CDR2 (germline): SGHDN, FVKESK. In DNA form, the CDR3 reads TGTGCCAGCAGCCAACCGGGACACCCCCTCCCCAAAAACATTCAGTACTTC. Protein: CASSQPGHPLPKNIQYF.

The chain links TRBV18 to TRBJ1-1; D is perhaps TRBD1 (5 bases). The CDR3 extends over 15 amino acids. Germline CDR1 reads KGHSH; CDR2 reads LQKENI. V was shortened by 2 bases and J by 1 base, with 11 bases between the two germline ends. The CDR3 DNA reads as TGTGCCAGCTCACCAGCGAAGGGGTCGAACACTGAAGCTTTCTTT. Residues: CASSPAKGSNTEAFF.

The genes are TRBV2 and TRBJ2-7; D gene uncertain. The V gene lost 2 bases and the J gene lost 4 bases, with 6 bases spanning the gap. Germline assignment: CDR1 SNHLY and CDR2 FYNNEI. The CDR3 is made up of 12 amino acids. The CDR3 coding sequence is TGTGCCAGCAGTGAACGAGAGTACGAGCAGTACTTC. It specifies CASSEREYEQYF.